The 2 T cell receptor beta chains presented below share a single source sample, sequenced in a study of shared clonotypes between healthy human individuals. This table comes from immunoSEQ multiplex PCR, and its TCRdb copy is limited to in-frame clones, with some not included. The table lists millions of clones, about 93% of them singletons. Terminally differentiated effector memory CD45RA+ cells were excluded from the naive CD8 cells, which were CD45RO-negative and positively selected for CCR7. The sequenced material came from naive CD8+ T cells from PBMCs. These receptors originate from a man younger than 35 in good health. Some clones in this sample may be carry-over from other donors' samples.

The V call is TRBV27, the J call TRBJ1-1, with D possibly being TRBD1 (5 bases). Between the trimmed V and J ends, which lost 8 bases and 3 bases, there was a span of 16 bases. CDR1 and CDR2 (germline): MNHEY, SMNVEV (reference sequence). The CDR3 contains 14 residues. The CDR3 region has the DNA TGTGCCAGCCAATTGATAGGGGCGGACACTGAAGCTTTCTTT. Its protein is CASQLIGADTEAFF.

The chain couples TRBV11-2 to TRBJ2-7; D gene ambiguous. Germline V gene sequence: CDR1 SGHAT, CDR2 FQNNGV. Trimming removed 1 base from V and 6 bases from J, with 7 bases in between. The CDR3 length is 12 residues. The DNA of the CDR3 is TGTGCCAGCAGCTTAGGAGTTCTCGAGCAGTACTTC. This encodes CASSLGVLEQYF.